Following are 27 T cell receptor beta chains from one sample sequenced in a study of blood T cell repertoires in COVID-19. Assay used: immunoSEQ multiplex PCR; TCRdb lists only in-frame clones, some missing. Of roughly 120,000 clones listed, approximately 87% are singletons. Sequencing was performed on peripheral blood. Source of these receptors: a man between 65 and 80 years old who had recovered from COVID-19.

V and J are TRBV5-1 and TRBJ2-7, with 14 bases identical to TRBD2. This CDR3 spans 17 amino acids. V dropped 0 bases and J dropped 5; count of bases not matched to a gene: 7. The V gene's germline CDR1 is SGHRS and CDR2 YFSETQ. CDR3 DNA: TGCGCCAGCAGCTTGGGACTAGCGGGAGGGCCATCCCACGAGCAGTACTTC. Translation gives CASSLGLAGGPSHEQYF.

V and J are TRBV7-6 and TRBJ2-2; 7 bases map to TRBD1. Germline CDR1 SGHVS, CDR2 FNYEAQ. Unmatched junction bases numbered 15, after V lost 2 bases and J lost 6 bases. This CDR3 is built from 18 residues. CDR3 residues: CASSLLAGGNTLSGELFF. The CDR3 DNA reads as TGTGCCAGCAGCTTATTGGCAGGGGGAAATACCTTATCCGGGGAGCTGTTTTTT.

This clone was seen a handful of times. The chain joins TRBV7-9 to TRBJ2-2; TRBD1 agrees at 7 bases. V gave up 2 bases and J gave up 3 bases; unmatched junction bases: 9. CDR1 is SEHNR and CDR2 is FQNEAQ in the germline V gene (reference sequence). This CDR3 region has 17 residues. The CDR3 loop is CASSLISRDRDTGELFF. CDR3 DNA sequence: TGTGCCAGCAGCTTAATCAGCCGTGACAGGGACACCGGGGAGCTGTTTTTT. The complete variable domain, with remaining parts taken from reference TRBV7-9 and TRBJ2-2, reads DTGVSQNPRHKITKRGQNVTFRCDPISEHNRLYWYRQTLGQGPEFLTYFQNEAQLEKSRLLSDRFSAERPKGSFSTLEIQRTEQGDSAMYLCASSLISRDRDTGELFFGEGSRLTVL.

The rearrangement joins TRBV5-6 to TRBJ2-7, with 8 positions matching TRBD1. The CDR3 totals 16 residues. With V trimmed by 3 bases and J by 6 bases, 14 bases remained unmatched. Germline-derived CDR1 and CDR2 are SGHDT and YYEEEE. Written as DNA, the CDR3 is TGTGCCAGCAGCTCGCCCTTGCGGGACAGGTACGGCGAGCAGTACTTC. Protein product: CASSSPLRDRYGEQYF.

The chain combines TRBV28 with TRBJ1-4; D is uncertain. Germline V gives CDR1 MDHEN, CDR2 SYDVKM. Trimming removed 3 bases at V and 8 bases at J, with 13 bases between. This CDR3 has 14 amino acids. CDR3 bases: TGTGCCAGCAGTTTCCCCCCGCGGGTCGAAAAACTGTTTTTT. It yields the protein CASSFPPRVEKLFF. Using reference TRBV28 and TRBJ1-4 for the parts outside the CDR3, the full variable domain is DVKVTQSSRYLVKRTGEKVFLECVQDMDHENMFWYRQDPGLGLRLIYFSYDVKMKEKGDIPEGYSVSREKKERFSLILESASTNQTSMYLCASSFPPRVEKLFFGSGTQLSVL.

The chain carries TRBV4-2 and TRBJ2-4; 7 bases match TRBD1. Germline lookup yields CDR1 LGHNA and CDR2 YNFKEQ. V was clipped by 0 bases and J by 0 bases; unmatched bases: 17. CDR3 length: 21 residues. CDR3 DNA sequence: TGTGCCAGCAGCCAAGATCCTACGTCCCGGGACAGTACACCAGCCAAAAACATTCAGTACTTC. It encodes CASSQDPTSRDSTPAKNIQYF.

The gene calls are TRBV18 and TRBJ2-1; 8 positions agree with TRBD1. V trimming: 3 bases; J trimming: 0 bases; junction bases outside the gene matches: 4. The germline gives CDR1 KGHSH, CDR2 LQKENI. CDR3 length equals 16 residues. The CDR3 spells CASSPRDRSSYNEQFF. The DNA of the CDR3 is TGTGCCAGCTCACCGAGGGACAGGAGCTCCTACAATGAGCAGTTCTTC.

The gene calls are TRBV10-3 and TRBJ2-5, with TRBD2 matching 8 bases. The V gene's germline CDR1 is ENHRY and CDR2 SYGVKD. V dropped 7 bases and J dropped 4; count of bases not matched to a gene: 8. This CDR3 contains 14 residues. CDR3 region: CAITSGLARETQYF. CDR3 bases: TGTGCCATCACCTCAGGACTAGCCAGAGAGACCCAGTACTTC.

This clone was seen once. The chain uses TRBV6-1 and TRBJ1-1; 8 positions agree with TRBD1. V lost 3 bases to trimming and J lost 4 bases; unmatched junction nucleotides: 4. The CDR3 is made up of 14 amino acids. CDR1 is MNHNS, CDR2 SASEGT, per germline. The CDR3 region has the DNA TGTGCCAGCAGTGAGACAGGGGATGGCACTGAAGCTTTCTTT. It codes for CASSETGDGTEAFF.

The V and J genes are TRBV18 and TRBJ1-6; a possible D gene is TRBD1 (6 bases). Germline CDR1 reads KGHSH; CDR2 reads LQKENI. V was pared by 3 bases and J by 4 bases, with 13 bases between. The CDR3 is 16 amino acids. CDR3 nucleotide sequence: TGTGCCAGCTCACCCGAAACGACAGGTTATAATTCACCCCTCCACTTT. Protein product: CASSPETTGYNSPLHF.

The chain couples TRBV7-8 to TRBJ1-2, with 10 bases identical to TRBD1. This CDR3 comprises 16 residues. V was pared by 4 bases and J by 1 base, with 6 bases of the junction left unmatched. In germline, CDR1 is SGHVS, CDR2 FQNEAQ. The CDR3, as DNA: TGTGCCAGCAGCTATAGACGGACAGGGGGTAACTATGGCTACACCTTC. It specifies CASSYRRTGGNYGYTF.

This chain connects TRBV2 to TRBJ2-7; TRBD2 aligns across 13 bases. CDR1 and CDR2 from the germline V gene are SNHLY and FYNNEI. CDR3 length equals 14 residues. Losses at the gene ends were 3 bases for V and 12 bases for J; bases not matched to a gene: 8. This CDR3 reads CASSDRTSGSGLYF. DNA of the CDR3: TGTGCCAGCAGTGACCGGACTAGCGGGAGTGGTCTGTACTTC.

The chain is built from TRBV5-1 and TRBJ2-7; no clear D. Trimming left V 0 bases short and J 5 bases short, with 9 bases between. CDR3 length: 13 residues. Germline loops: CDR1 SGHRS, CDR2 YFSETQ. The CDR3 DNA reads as TGCGCCAGCAGCTTGGACGGAGTCCACGAGCAGTACTTC. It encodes CASSLDGVHEQYF.

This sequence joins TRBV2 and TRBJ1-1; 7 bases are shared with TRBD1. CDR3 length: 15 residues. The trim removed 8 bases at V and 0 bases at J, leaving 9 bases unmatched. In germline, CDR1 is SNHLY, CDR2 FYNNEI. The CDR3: CASYKGDSMNTEAFF. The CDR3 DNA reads TGTGCCAGCTATAAGGGGGACAGCATGAACACTGAAGCTTTCTTT.

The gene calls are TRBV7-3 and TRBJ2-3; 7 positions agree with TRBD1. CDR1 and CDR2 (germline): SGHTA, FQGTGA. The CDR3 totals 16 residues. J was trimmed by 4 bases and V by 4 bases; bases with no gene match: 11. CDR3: CASSYQGVLSSDTQYF. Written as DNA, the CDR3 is TGTGCCAGCAGCTACCAGGGGGTTTTGAGTTCAGATACGCAGTATTTT.

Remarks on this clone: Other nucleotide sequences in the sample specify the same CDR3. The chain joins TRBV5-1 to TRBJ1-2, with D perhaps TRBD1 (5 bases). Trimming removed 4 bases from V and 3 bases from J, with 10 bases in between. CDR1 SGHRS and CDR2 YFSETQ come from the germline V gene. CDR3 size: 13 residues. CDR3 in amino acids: CASSLQAYYGYTF. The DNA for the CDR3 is TGCGCCAGCAGCCTACAGGCGTACTATGGCTACACCTTC.

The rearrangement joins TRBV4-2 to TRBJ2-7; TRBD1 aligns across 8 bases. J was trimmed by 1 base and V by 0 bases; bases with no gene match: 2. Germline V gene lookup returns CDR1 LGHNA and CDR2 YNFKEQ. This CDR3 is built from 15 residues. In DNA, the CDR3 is TGTGCCAGCAGCCAAGATAGACAGGGGTCCTACGAGCAGTACTTC. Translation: CASSQDRQGSYEQYF.

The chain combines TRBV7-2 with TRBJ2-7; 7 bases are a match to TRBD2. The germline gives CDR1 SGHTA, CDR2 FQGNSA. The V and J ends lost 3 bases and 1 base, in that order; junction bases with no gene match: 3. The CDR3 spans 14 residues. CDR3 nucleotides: TGTGCCAGCAGCTTCCTAGCGGCTTCCTACGAGCAGTACTTC. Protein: CASSFLAASYEQYF.

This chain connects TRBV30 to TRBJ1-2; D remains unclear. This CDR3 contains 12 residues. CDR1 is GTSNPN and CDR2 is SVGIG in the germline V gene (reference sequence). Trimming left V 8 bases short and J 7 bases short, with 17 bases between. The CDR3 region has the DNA TGTGCCGGAGGTCCAGAATGGTCTGGCTACACCTTC. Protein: CAGGPEWSGYTF. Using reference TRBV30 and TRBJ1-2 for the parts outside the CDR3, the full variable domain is SQTIHQWPATLVQPVGSPLSLECTVEGTSNPNLYWYRQAAGRGLQLLFYSVGIGQISSEVPQNLSASRPQDRQFILSSKKLLLSDSGFYLCAGGPEWSGYTFGSGTRLTVV.

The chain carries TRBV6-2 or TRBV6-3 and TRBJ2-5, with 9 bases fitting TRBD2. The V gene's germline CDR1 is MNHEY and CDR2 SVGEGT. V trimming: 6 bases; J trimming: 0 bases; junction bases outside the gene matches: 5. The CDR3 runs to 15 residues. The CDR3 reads CASSPRTSDQETQYF. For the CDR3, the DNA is TGTGCCAGCAGCCCCCGGACTAGCGACCAAGAGACCCAGTACTTC.

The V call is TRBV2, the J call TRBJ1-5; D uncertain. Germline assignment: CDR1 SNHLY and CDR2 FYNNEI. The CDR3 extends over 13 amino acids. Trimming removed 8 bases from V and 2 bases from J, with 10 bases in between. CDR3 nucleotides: TGTGCCAGCGAGGCATGGGGCAATCAGCCCCAGCATTTT. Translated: CASEAWGNQPQHF.

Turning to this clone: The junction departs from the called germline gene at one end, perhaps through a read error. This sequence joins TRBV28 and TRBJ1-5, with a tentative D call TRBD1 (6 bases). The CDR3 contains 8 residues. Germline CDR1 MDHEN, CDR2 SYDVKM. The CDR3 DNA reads TGTGCCAGCACCTACAGGGTTTTT. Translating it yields CASTYRVF.

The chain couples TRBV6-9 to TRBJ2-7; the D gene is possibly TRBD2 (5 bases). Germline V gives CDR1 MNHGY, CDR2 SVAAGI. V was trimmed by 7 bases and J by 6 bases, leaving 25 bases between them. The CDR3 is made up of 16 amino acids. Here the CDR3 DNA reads TGTGCCAGCACCCAAAGGAAAAGGAGGACCCCAGGCGAGCAGTACTTC. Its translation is CASTQRKRRTPGEQYF.

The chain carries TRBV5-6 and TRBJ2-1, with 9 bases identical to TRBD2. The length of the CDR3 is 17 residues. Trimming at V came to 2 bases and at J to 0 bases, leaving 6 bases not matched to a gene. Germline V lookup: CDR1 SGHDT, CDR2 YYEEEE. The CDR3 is CASSLLSGGSSYNEQFF. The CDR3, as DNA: TGTGCCAGCAGCTTACTTAGCGGGGGAAGCTCCTACAATGAGCAGTTCTTC.

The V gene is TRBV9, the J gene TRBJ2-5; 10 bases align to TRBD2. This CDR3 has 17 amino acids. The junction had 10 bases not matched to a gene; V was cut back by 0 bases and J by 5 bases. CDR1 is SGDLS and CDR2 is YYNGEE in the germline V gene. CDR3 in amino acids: CASSVGASGSFPETQYF. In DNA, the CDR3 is TGTGCCAGCAGCGTAGGCGCTAGCGGGAGTTTCCCCGAGACCCAGTACTTC.

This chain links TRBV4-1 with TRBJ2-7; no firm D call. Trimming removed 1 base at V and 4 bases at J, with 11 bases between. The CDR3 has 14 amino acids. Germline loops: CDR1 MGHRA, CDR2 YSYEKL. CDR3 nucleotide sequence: TGCGCCAGCAGCCAAGCCGTGACGACATACGAGCAGTACTTC. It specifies CASSQAVTTYEQYF.

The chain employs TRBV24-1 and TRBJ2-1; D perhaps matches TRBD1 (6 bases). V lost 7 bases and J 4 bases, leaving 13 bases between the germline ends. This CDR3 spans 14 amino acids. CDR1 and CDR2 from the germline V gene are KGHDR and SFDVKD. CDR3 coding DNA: TGTGCCACCAGCGCCGGGACACGATACAATGAGCAGTTCTTC. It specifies CATSAGTRYNEQFF.